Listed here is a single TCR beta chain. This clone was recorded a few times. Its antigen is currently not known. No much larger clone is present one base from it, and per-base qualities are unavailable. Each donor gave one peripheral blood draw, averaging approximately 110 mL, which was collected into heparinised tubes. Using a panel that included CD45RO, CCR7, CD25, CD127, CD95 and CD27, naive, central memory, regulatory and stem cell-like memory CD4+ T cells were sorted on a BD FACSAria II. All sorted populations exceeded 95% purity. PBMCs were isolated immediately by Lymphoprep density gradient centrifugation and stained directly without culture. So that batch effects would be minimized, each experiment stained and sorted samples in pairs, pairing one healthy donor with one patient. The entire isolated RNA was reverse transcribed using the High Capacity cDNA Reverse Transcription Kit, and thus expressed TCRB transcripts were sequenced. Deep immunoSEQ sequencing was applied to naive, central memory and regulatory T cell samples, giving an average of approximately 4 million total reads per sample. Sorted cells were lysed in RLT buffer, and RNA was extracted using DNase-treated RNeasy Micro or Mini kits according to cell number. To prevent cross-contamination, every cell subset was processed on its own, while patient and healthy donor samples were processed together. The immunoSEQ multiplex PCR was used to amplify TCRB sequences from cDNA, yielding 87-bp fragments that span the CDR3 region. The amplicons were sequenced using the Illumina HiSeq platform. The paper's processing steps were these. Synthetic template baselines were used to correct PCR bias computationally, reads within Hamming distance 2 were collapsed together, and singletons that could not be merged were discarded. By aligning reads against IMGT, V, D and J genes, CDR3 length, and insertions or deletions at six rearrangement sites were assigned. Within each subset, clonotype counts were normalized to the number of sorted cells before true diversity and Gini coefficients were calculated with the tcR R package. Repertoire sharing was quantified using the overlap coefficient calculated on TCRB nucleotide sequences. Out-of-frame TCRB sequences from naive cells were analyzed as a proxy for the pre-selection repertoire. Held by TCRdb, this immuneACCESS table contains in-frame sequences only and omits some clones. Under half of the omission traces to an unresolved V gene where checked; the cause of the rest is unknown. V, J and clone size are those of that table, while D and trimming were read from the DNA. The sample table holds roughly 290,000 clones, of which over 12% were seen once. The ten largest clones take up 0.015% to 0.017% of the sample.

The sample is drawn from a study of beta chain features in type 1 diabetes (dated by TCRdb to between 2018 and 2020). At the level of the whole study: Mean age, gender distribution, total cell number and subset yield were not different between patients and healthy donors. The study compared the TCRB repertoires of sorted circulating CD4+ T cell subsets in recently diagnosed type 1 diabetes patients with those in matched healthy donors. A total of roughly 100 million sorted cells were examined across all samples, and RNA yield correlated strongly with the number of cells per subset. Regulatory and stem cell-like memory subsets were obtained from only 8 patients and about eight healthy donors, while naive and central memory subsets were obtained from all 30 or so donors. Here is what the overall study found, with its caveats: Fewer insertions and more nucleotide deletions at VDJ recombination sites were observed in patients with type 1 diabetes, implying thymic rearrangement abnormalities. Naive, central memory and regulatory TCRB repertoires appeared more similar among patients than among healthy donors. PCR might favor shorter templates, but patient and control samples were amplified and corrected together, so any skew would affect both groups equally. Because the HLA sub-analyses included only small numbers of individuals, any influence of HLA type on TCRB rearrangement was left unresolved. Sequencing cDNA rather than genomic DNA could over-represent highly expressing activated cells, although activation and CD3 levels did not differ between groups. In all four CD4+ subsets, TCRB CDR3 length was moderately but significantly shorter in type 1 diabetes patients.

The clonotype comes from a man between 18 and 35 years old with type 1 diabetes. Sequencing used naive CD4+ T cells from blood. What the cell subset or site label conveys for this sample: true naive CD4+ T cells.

The CDR3 reads as follows: CASSLATSGRTPQYF. The nucleotide sequence is given as TGTGCCAGCAGCTTAGCAACTAGCGGGAGGACCCCGCAGTACTTC. The V and J segments used are TRBV11-1 and TRBJ2-5, with 12 bases in between that match TRBD2. Unmatched junction bases come to 7, with V trimmed by 0 bases and J by 11 bases. Inclusive of the bounding cysteine and phenylalanine, the CDR3 is 15 residues long. Only CDR3 DNA remains: 45 bases, in frame from the first base. The germline V gene (reference sequence) gives CDR1 as SGHAT and CDR2 as FQDESV.